This T cell receptor (beta chain) was sequenced for a study of OX40 agonist ivuxolimab in advanced cancers. Across the study: Earlier treatment with anti-PD-1, anti-PD-L1 or anti-CTLA-4 was permitted, and about 40% had received some. Broader study findings: On average, CD8+ T cells had more expanded clones than CD4+.

Blood sampling was done at baseline, cycle 4 day 1, and cycle 7 day 1. As for this clone: What it binds is unknown.

V shed 1 base and J shed 6 bases, with 11 bases lying between them. The CDR3 is 14 residues long. Germline assignment: CDR1 SGHRS and CDR2 YFSETQ. Repertoires were generated with immunoSEQ multiplex PCR, while TCRdb's copy carries only in-frame clones and drops some. Here the sample spans fewer than 55,000 clones, 80% to 90% being singletons. This chain uses TRBV5-1 with TRBJ1-3; no reliable D call. This TCR was recovered from an adult with an advanced solid tumor such as melanoma, head and neck, liver or kidney cancer. This sample comprised CD4+ or CD8+ T cells sorted from blood, obtained in a trial of the OX40 agonist ivuxolimab. CDR3 sequence reads: CASSLQLASNTIYF. The DNA of the CDR3 is TGCGCCAGCAGCTTGCAACTTGCATCAAACACCATATATTTT. Using reference TRBV5-1 and TRBJ1-3 for the parts outside the CDR3, the full variable domain is KAGVTQTPRYLIKTRGQQVTLSCSPISGHRSVSWYQQTPGQGLQFLFEYFSETQRNKGNFPGRFSGRQFSNSRSEMNVSTLELGDSALYLCASSLQLASNTIYFGEGSWLTVV.